These 27 T cell receptor beta chains came from one sample sequenced in a study of Graves' ophthalmopathy and Graves' hyperthyroidism. RNA served as the template for amplifying TCR beta CDR3 regions. Second-round multiplex PCR followed a first-round RT-PCR using HTBI primers. TCRdb itself ran the multiplex PCR reads through MiXCR, one entry per CDR3 protein. The sample consists of 600,000 to 700,000 distinct CDR3 sequences, roughly 41% of them appearing once. Sequenced input: peripheral blood. The receptors derive from an adult man with Graves' ophthalmopathy.

This clonotype has just a few counts. The chain uses TRBV2 and TRBJ2-5; 8 bases are shared with TRBD1. The germline gives CDR1 SNHLY, CDR2 FYNNEI. There are 12 residues in the CDR3. The CDR3 DNA reads as TGTGCTCCCAAGACAGGGGAAGAGACCCAGTACTTC. Its protein is CAPKTGEETQYF.

The chain is built from TRBV14 and TRBJ2-2; D uncertain. The ends were cut back, 0 bases at V and 1 base at J, with 9 bases in the middle. CDR1 SGHDN and CDR2 FVKESK come from the germline V gene. CDR3 length: 16 amino acids. Written as DNA, the CDR3 is TGTGCCAGCAGCCAAGATCCTAGTCTGAACACCGGGGAGCTGTTTTTT. It yields the protein CASSQDPSLNTGELFF.

The genes are TRBV12-3 or TRBV12-4 and TRBJ2-5; maybe TRBD2 (7 bases). V was shortened by 6 bases and J by 4 bases, with 15 bases between the two germline ends. The CDR3 covers 14 residues. The CDR3 DNA reads as TGTGCCAGCAGGCCCTCCGGGGGGCGAGAGACCCAGTACTTC. This encodes CASRPSGGRETQYF.

The rearrangement links TRBV10-3 to TRBJ2-2; no clear D gene. Germline V gene sequence: CDR1 ENHRY, CDR2 SYGVKD. Trimming took 2 bases from V and 0 from J, leaving 10 bases between them. The CDR3 is 16 residues long. The CDR3 sequence is CAISEIAVPNTGELFF. The CDR3 coding sequence is TGTGCCATCAGTGAGATCGCAGTCCCGAACACCGGGGAGCTGTTTTTT.

To note about this clonotype: An end of the junction differs from the germline gene, which may be a read error. V is TRBV20-1 and J is TRBJ2-2; a possible D gene is TRBD2 (7 bases). CDR3 length: 15 residues. Germline CDR1 is DFQATT and CDR2 is SNEGSKA (reference sequence). CDR3 loop: CSARDGRLTTGGLFF. CDR3 DNA: TGCAGTGCTAGAGATGGCCGACTCACTACCGGGGGGCTGTTCTTT.

There are a few counts of this clonotype. The V call is TRBV10-3, the J call TRBJ2-7, with 12 nucleotides matching TRBD2. V shed 6 bases, J shed 2 bases, and the junction held 5 bases outside the gene matches. This CDR3 contains 15 residues. Germline V gene data show CDR1 as ENHRY and CDR2 as SYGVKD. The DNA for the CDR3 is TGTGCCATCAGGAAGACTAGCGGGGGAACCTACGAGCAGTACTTC. It encodes CAIRKTSGGTYEQYF.

The chain employs TRBV30 and TRBJ2-7, with 11 bases lining up with TRBD2. Germline CDR1 GTSNPN, CDR2 SVGIG (reference sequence). The CDR3 extends over 14 amino acids. V was pared by 0 bases and J by 5 bases, with 3 bases of the junction left unmatched. CDR3 sequence: CAWSVLAGVNEQYF. The CDR3 coding sequence is TGTGCCTGGAGTGTACTAGCGGGAGTTAACGAGCAGTACTTC.

Of note for this clonotype: It may be a read error: a sequence one base away is much more abundant. The chain has TRBV19 and TRBJ1-4; maybe TRBD1 (6 bases). Germline lookup yields CDR1 LNHDA and CDR2 SQIVND (reference sequence). The CDR3 is 16 residues long. CDR3 sequence: CAGSIVRTVSGEKLFF. DNA for the CDR3: TGTGCCGGTAGTATAGTGAGGACAGTCTCCGGAGAAAAACTGTTTTTT.

The chain combines TRBV7-8 with TRBJ2-7; 7 nucleotides line up with TRBD2. Germline values: CDR1 SGHVS, CDR2 FQNEAQ. J lost 2 bases, V lost 3 bases, and 7 bases had no gene match. The CDR3 has 15 residues. CDR3: CASSFASGRTYEQYF. The CDR3 region has the DNA TGTGCCAGCAGCTTCGCTAGCGGAAGAACCTACGAGCAGTACTTC.

In this sample, this clonotype turned up many times. V and J are TRBV24-1 and TRBJ2-5; D is possibly TRBD1 (6 bases). V dropped 7 bases and J dropped 4 bases, with 15 bases sitting between them. Per germline, CDR1 KGHDR and CDR2 SFDVKD. The CDR3 has 14 amino acids. The CDR3 region is CATRGMGQGETQYF. As DNA, the CDR3 is TGTGCCACCAGGGGGATGGGACAAGGAGAGACCCAGTACTTC.

This clonotype was detected only a few times. The chain carries TRBV7-9 and TRBJ2-3; 9 bases match TRBD1. The CDR3 is 19 amino acids. Germline V gene sequence: CDR1 SEHNR, CDR2 FQNEAQ (reference sequence). V trimming: 7 bases; J trimming: 1 base; junction bases outside the gene matches: 18. CDR3 nucleotide sequence: TGTGCCAGCACCCCGGGGCCGAGACAGGGGGATTTTGGCACAGATACGCAGTATTTT. Its protein product is CASTPGPRQGDFGTDTQYF.

V gene TRBV27 combines with J gene TRBJ2-5; 12 bases line up with TRBD1. The length of the CDR3 is 15 residues. The germline V gene encodes CDR1 MNHEY and CDR2 SMNVEV (reference sequence). After removal of 6 bases from V and 6 bases from J, the junction contained 8 bases not matched to a gene. CDR3 sequence: CASSPGTGGRKTQYF. In nucleotides, the CDR3 is TGTGCCAGCAGCCCTGGGACAGGGGGCCGTAAGACCCAGTACTTC.

The chain recombines TRBV5-1 with TRBJ2-7; maybe TRBD1 (5 bases). The germline V gene has CDR1 SGHRS and CDR2 YFSETQ. The CDR3 loop spans 14 amino acids. The germline V and J ends were trimmed by 4 bases and 1 base, with 12 bases remaining between them. The CDR3 loop reads CASSPSTVSYEQYF. For the CDR3, the DNA is TGCGCCAGCAGCCCGTCGACAGTTTCCTACGAGCAGTACTTC.

This clonotype was counted a few times. The CDR3 region is CASTPSDREVDGYTF. CDR3 sequence (DNA): TGTGCCTCCACCCCCTCGGACAGGGAAGTAGATGGCTACACCTTC. The chain is built from TRBV11-2 and TRBJ1-2; 8 nucleotides align to TRBD1. The CDR3 has 15 amino acids. Germline V gives CDR1 SGHAT, CDR2 FQNNGV. With V trimmed by 11 bases and J by 6 bases, 17 bases remained unmatched.

This clonotype came up a few times. The chain is built from TRBV19 and TRBJ1-4, with a possible D match to TRBD1 (6 bases). The CDR3 contains 15 residues. With 6 bases removed from V and 2 bases from J, the gap between germline ends came to 13 bases. The germline CDR1 and CDR2 sequences are LNHDA and SQIVND (reference sequence). CDR3: CASRMQGWTNEKLFF. CDR3 nucleotide sequence: TGTGCCAGTAGGATGCAGGGGTGGACTAATGAAAAACTGTTTTTT.

This clonotype occurred many times. The rearrangement joins TRBV19 to TRBJ2-5; D may be TRBD1 (6 bases). The CDR3 loop spans 15 amino acids. Germline V CDR1 and CDR2: LNHDA, SQIVND (reference sequence). The V end was cut by 0 bases, the J end by 5 bases, with 13 bases between. The chain's CDR3 is CASSIDTTGRETQYF. The DNA of the CDR3 is TGTGCCAGTAGTATAGATACGACAGGCCGGGAGACCCAGTACTTC.

The table lists this clonotype with a count of one. The germline gene is not matched at one end of the junction; a read error may be the cause. The chain's CDR3 is CASSQDRRGFQETQYF. In DNA, the CDR3 is TGTGCCAGCAGCCAAGATCGGCGGGGGTTCCAAGAGACCCAGTACTTC. This chain links TRBV10-2 with TRBJ2-5; 7 nucleotides line up with TRBD2. In germline, CDR1 is WSHSY, CDR2 SAAADI. CDR3 size: 16 residues.

The chain employs TRBV29-1 and TRBJ1-5; no clear D. The CDR3 contains 8 residues. Germline V CDR1 and CDR2: SQVTM, ANQGSEA. For the CDR3, the DNA is TGCCGCGAACAGCCCCAGCATTTT. It codes for CREQPQHF.

The V and J genes are TRBV25-1 and TRBJ2-1; 7 bases fit TRBD1. The CDR3 length is 13 residues. Germline V CDR1 and CDR2: MGHDK, SYGVNS. The trim removed 8 bases at V and 10 bases at J, leaving 11 bases unmatched. The CDR3 DNA reads as TGTGCCAGCGGGCCGGGACAGCCATCCGAGCAGTTCTTC. This gives the protein CASGPGQPSEQFF.

The chain couples TRBV7-9 to TRBJ1-5; the match to TRBD1 covers 10 bases. Germline lookup yields CDR1 SEHNR and CDR2 FQNEAQ (reference sequence). V lost 6 bases to trimming and J lost 1 base; unmatched junction nucleotides: 12. The CDR3 loop spans 18 amino acids. The CDR3 reads CASRAGTGEPRSNQPQHF. CDR3 DNA sequence: TGTGCCAGCAGGGCCGGGACAGGGGAACCTCGAAGCAATCAGCCCCAGCATTTT. Variable domain in full (rest from reference TRBV7-9 and TRBJ1-5): DTGVSQNPRHKITKRGQNVTFRCDPISEHNRLYWYRQTLGQGPEFLTYFQNEAQLEKSRLLSDRFSAERPKGSFSTLEIQRTEQGDSAMYLCASRAGTGEPRSNQPQHFGDGTRLSIL.

This clonotype was observed a single time. This chain joins TRBV29-1 and TRBJ2-3; D gene uncertain. The J call may be mistaken, given a closer DNA end match to TRBJ1-5. The CDR3 has 12 residues. From germline, CDR1 is SQVTM and CDR2 ANQGSEA. The CDR3 reads CSVPHPEDTQHF. For the CDR3, the DNA is TGCAGCGTCCCACATCCCGAGGATACGCAGCATTTT.

This clonotype was recorded a few times. A much larger clone lies one base from this, so it may be a read error. This chain links TRBV9 with TRBJ1-1; D ambiguous. The CDR3 totals 15 residues. The germline V gene encodes CDR1 SGDLS and CDR2 YYNGEE. CDR3 nucleotides: TGTGTCAGCAGCGGCCGCGAGGAGCGGAACACTGAAGCTTTCTTT. This codes for CVSSGREERNTEAFF.

The CDR3 region is CASSLGEGNTQYF. The CDR3 DNA sequence: TGTGCCAGCAGCTTGGGAGAGGGGAATACGCAGTATTTT. The genes are TRBV7-9 and TRBJ2-3, with D possibly being TRBD1 or TRBD2 (5 bases each). The CDR3 runs 13 residues. Germline values: CDR1 SEHNR, CDR2 FQNEAQ (reference sequence). Trimming stripped 3 bases from V and 7 bases from J, with 11 bases between.

This clonotype was seen many times. V gene TRBV7-2 combines with J gene TRBJ1-6; no definite D call. The CDR3 is made up of 12 amino acids. Germline CDR1 is SGHTA and CDR2 is FQGNSA. With 1 base removed from V and 10 bases from J, the gap between germline ends came to 5 bases. CDR3 amino acids: CASSLVPSPLHF. CDR3 bases: TGTGCCAGCAGCTTAGTCCCATCACCCCTCCACTTT.

This clonotype has a handful of counts. V gene TRBV12-3 or TRBV12-4 combines with J gene TRBJ2-7, with 9 bases identical to TRBD2. The CDR3 spans 17 residues. After removal of 5 bases from V and 0 bases from J, the junction contained 11 bases not matched to a gene. The CDR3 is CASSPGSSGVISYEQYF. The CDR3 region has the DNA TGTGCCAGCAGTCCCGGGTCTAGCGGGGTTATCTCCTACGAGCAGTACTTC.

This clonotype was seen at least ten times. The chain is built from TRBV7-9 and TRBJ1-6; no reliable D call. V lost 0 bases and J 3 bases, leaving 6 bases between the germline ends. The CDR3 covers 15 residues. Per the germline V gene, CDR1 is SEHNR and CDR2 is FQNEAQ (reference sequence). CDR3 coding DNA: TGTGCCAGCAGCTTAGCGGCGGACTATAATTCACCCCTCCACTTT. The encoded protein is CASSLAADYNSPLHF.

This rearrangement joins TRBV6-6 to TRBJ1-5; 8 bases are shared with TRBD1. CDR1 and CDR2 (germline): MNHNY, SVGAGI (reference sequence). The ends lost 2 bases at V and 4 bases at J; junction bases unmatched: 7. This CDR3 has 16 residues. This chain's CDR3 is CASSYPGTGINQPQHF. The CDR3 nucleotides read TGTGCCAGCAGTTACCCCGGGACAGGAATTAATCAGCCCCAGCATTTT.